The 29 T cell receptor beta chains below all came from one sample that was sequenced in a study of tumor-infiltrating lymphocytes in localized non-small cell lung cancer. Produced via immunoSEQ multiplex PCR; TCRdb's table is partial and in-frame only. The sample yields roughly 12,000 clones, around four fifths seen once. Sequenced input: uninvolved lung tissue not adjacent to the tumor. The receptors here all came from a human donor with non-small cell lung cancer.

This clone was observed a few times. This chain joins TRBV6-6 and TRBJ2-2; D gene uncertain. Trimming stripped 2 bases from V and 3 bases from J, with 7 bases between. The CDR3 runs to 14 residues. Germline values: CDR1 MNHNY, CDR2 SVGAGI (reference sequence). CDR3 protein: CASSYQQYTGELFF. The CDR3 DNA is TGTGCCAGCAGTTACCAACAGTACACCGGGGAGCTGTTTTTT.

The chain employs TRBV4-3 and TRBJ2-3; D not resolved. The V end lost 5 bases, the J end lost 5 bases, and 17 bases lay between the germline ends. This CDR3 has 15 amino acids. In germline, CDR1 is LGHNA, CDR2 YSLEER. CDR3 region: CASSDGSTDGDTQYF. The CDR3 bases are TGCGCCAGCAGCGACGGGTCTACTGATGGAGATACGCAGTATTTT.

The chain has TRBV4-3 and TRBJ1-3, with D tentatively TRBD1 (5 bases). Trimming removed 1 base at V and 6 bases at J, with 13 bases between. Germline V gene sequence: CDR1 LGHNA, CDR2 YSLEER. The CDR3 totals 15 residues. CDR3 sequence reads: CASSQAGDPTNTIYF. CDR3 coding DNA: TGCGCCAGCAGCCAAGCGGGGGATCCGACAAACACCATATATTTT.

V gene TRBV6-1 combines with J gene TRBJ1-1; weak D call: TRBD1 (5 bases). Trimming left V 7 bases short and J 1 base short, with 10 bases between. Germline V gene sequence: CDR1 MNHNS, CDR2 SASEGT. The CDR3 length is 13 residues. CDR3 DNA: TGTGCCAGCATGAAAGGGGAGAACACTGAAGCTTTCTTT. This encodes CASMKGENTEAFF.

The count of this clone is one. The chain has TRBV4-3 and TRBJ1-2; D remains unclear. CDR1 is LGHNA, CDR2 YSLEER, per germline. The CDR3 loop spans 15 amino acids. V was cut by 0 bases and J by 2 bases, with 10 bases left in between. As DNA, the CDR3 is TGCGCCAGCAGCCAAGATTTAAGGAGCAACTATGGCTACACCTTC. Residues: CASSQDLRSNYGYTF.

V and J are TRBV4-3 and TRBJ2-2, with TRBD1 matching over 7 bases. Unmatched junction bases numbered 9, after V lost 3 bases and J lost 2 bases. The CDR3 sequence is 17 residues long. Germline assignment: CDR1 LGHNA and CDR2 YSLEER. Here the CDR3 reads CASSQNPGTVNTGELFF. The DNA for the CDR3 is TGCGCCAGCAGCCAGAATCCGGGGACAGTTAACACCGGGGAGCTGTTTTTT.

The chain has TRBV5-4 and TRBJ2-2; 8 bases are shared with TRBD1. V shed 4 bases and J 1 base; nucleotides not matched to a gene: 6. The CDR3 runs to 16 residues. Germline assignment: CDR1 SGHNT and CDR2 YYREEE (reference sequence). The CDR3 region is CASSPGTGGNTGELFF. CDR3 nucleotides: TGTGCCAGCAGCCCTGGGACAGGCGGGAACACCGGGGAGCTGTTTTTT.

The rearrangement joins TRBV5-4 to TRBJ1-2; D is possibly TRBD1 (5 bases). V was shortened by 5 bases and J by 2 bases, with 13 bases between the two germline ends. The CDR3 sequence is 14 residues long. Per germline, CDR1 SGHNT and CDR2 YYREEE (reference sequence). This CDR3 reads CASRSAGDNYGYTF. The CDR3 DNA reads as TGTGCCAGCAGATCGGCGGGGGACAACTATGGCTACACCTTC.

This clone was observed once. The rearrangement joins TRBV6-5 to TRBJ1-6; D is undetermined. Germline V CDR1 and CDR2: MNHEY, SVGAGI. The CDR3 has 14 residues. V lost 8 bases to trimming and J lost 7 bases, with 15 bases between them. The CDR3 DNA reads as TGTGCCAGCCGACTTACACAGTTGAATTCACCCCTCCACTTT. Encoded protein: CASRLTQLNSPLHF.

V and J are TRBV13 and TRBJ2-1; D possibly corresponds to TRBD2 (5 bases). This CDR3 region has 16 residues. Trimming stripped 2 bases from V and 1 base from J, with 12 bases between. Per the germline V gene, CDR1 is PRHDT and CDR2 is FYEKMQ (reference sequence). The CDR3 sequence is CASSLPRGSSYNEQFF. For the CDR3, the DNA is TGTGCCAGCAGCTTACCCCGGGGTTCATCCTACAATGAGCAGTTCTTC.

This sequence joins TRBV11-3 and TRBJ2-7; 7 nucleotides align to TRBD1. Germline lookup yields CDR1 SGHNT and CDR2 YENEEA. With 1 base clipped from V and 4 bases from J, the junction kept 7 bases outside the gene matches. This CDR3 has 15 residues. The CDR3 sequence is CASSLGVTGWYEQYF. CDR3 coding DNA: TGTGCCAGCAGCTTAGGTGTGACAGGGTGGTACGAGCAGTACTTC.

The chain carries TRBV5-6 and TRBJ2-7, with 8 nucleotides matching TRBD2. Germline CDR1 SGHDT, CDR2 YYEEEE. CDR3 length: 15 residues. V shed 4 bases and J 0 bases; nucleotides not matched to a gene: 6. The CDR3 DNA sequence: TGTGCCAGCAGCAAGATAGCGGGGTTCTCCTACGAGCAGTACTTC. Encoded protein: CASSKIAGFSYEQYF.

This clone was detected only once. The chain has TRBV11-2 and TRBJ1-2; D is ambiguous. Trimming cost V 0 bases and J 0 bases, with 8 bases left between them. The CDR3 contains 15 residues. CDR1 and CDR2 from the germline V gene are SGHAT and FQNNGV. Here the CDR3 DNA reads TGTGCCAGCAGCTTAGAGGCCGCAGCTAACTATGGCTACACCTTC. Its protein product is CASSLEAAANYGYTF.

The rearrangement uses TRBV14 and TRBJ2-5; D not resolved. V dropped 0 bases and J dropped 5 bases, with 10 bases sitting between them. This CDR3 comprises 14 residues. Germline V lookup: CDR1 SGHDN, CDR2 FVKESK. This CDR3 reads CASSQDIGFETQYF. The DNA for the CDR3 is TGTGCCAGCAGCCAAGATATTGGTTTTGAGACCCAGTACTTC.

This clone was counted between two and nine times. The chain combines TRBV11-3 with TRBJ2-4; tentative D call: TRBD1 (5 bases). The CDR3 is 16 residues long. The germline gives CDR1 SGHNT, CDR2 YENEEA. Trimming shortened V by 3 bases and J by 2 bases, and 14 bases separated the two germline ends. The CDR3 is CASSFSQGETKNIQYF. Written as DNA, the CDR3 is TGTGCCAGCAGCTTTTCCCAGGGCGAAACCAAAAACATTCAGTACTTC.

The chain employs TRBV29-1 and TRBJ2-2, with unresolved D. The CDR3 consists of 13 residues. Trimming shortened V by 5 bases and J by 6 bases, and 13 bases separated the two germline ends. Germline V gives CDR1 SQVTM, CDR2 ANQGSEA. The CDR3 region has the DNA TGCAGCGTTCTCCCAACCTCTCCCGGGGAGCTGTTTTTT. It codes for CSVLPTSPGELFF.

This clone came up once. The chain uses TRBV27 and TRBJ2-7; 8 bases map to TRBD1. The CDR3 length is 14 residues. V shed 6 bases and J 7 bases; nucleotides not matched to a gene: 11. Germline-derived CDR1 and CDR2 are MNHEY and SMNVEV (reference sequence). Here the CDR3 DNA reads TGTGCCAGCAGGTGGGACAGGTCCAACCTGGAGCAGTACTTC. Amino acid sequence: CASRWDRSNLEQYF.

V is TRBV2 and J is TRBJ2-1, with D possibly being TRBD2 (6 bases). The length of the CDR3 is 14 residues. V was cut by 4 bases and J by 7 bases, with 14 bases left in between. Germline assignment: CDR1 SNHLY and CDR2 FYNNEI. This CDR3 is CASSVELASNEQFF. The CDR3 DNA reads TGTGCCAGCAGTGTGGAACTAGCTTCTAATGAGCAGTTCTTC. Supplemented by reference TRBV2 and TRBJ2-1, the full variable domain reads EPEVTQTPSHQVTQMGQEVILRCVPISNHLYFYWYRQILGQKVEFLVSFYNNEISEKSEIFDDQFSVERPDGSNFTLKIRSTKLEDSAMYFCASSVELASNEQFFGPGTRLTVL.

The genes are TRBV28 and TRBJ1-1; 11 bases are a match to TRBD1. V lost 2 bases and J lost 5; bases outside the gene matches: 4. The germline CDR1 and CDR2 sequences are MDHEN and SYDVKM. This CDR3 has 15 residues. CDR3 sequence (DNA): TGTGCCAGCAGTTTAGGGGACAGGGGGAGGACTGAAGCTTTCTTT. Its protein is CASSLGDRGRTEAFF.

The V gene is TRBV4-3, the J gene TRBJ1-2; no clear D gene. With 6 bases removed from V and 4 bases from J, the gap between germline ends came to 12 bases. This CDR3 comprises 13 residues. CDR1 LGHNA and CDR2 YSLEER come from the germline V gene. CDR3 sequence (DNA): TGCGCCAGCAGACGTCGAAAGACCTATGGCTACACCTTC. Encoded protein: CASRRRKTYGYTF.

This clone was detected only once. CDR3 nucleotides: TGTGCCAGCAGCTTATCAGGGATTGGGGAGCAGTACTTC. Protein: CASSLSGIGEQYF. The chain is built from TRBV7-9 and TRBJ2-7; maybe TRBD1 (5 bases). V lost 2 bases and J 7 bases, leaving 12 bases between the germline ends. CDR1 and CDR2 from the germline V gene are SEHNR and FQNEAQ (reference sequence). The CDR3 loop spans 13 amino acids.

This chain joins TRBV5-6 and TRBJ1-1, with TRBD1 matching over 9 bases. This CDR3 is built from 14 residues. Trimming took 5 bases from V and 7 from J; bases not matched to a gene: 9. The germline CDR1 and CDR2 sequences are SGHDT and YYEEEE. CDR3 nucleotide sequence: TGTGCCAGCAGGGACACAGGGGGCATTGGTGAAGCTTTCTTT. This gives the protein CASRDTGGIGEAFF. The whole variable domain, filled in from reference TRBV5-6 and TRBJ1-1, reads DAGVTQSPTHLIKTRGQQVTLRCSPKSGHDTVSWYQQALGQGPQFIFQYYEEEERQRGNFPDRFSGHQFPNYSSELNVNALLLGDSALYLCASRDTGGIGEAFFGQGTRLTVV.

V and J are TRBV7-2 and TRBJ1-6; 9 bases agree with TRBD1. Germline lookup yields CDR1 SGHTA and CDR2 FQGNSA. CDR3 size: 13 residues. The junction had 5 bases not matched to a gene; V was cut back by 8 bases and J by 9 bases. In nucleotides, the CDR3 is TGTGCCAGCGGACAGGGGAGTGCTTCACCCCTCCACTTT. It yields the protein CASGQGSASPLHF.

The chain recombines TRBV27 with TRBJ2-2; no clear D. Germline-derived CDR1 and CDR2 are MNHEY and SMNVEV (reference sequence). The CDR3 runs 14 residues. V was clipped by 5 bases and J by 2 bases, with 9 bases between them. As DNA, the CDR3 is TGTGCCAGCAGTCCCTACAGTAACACCGGGGAGCTGTTTTTT. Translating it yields CASSPYSNTGELFF.

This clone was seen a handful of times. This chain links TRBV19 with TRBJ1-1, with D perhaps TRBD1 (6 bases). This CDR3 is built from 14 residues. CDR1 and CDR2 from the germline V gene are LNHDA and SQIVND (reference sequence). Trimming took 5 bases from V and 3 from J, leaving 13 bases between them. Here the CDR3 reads CASSSTGYDTEAFF. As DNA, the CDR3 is TGTGCCAGTAGTTCAACAGGGTATGACACTGAAGCTTTCTTT.

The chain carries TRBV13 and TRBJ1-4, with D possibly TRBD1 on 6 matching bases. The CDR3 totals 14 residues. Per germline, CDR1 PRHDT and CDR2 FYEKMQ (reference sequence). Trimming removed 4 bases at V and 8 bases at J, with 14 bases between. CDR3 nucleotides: TGTGCCAGCAGCTCCCGGGGGGCCTGGGAAAAACTGTTTTTT. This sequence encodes CASSSRGAWEKLFF.

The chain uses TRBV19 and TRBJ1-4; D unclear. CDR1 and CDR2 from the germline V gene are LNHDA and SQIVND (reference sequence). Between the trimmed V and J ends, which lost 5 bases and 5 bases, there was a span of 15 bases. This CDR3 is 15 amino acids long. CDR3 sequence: CASSVRATGNEKLFF. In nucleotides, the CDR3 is TGTGCCAGTAGTGTCCGGGCGACGGGGAATGAAAAACTGTTTTTT.

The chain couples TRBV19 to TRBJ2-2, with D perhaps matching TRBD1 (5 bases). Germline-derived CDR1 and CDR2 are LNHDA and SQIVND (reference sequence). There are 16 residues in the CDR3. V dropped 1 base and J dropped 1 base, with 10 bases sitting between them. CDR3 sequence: CASSIGGAGNTGELFF. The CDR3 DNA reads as TGTGCCAGTAGTATAGGGGGCGCCGGGAACACCGGGGAGCTGTTTTTT.

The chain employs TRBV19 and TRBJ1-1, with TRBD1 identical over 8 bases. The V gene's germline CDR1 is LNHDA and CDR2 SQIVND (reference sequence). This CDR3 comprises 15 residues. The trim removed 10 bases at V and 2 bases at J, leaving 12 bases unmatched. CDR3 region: CATQDRAGGNTEAFF. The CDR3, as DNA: TGTGCCACCCAGGACAGGGCAGGGGGTAACACTGAAGCTTTCTTT.